This is a list of T cell receptor beta chains from one sample in a study of T cell responses to AZD1222 COVID-19 vaccine. The protocol was immunoSEQ multiplex PCR, while the TCRdb copy is restricted to in-frame clones and leaves out a portion. Of some 120,000 clones detected, about 92% appear once; the ten largest clones hold approximately 3%. The sample in question was peripheral blood, obtained on day 0 of AZD1222 vaccination. The origin of the receptors is an adult in good health. Both conserved end residues are part of each CDR3. D genes are given only for firm matches. Clone size, where shown, is once, few, many, or a class for clones that have expanded.

d_call	clone_size	j_call	v_call	cdr3_nt	cdr3_aa
NA	NA	TRBJ2-5	TRBV5-1	TGCGCCAGCAGCTCCGGGAGAGCAGAGACCCAGTACTTC	CASSSGRAETQYF
TRBD1	NA	TRBJ2-7	TRBV27	TGTGCCAGCAGTTGGACAGGGGACAACTACGAGCAGTACTTC	CASSWTGDNYEQYF
NA	NA	TRBJ2-7	TRBV9	TGTGCCAGCAGCGAGAAACAGGGGGAGGGCCAGAACGAGCAGTACTTC	CASSEKQGEGQNEQYF
NA	NA	TRBJ1-6	TRBV3-1/TRBV3-2	TGTGCCAGCAGCCAAGTGGAAGTCCAAAATTCACCCCTCCACTTT	CASSQVEVQNSPLHF
NA	NA	TRBJ1-1	TRBV28	TGTGCCAGCAGTTTAGGCTACACTGAAGCTTTCTTT	CASSLGYTEAFF
TRBD2	NA	TRBJ2-5	TRBV9	TGTGCCAGCAGCGGTGCGGGAGTAGAGGAGACCCAGTACTTC	CASSGAGVEETQYF
NA	NA	TRBJ1-4	TRBV30	TGTGCCTGGAGTGTGGGGGCCCTCCTTGAAAAACTGTTTTTT	CAWSVGALLEKLFF
NA	NA	TRBJ1-5	TRBV30	TGTGCCTGGGGCCAACTGGGTCAGCCCCAGCATTTT	CAWGQLGQPQHF
NA	once	TRBJ2-2	TRBV3-1/TRBV3-2	TGTGCCAGCAGCTCAGACAGGTCCCAGACCGGGGAGCTGTTTTTT	CASSSDRSQTGELFF
NA	NA	TRBJ1-5	TRBV13	TGTGCCAGCAGCTTAGGGTACCCCAATCAGCCCCAGCATTTT	CASSLGYPNQPQHF
NA	few	TRBJ1-4	TRBV15	TGTGCCACCAGCAGAGACGGGGGACCCGGAGAAAAACTGTTTTTT	CATSRDGGPGEKLFF
NA	NA	TRBJ1-5	TRBV19	TGTGCCAGTAGTGCTACCGATTGGGGGCCCCAGCATTTT	CASSATDWGPQHF
NA	NA	TRBJ1-2	TRBV29-1	TGCAGCGTCGGACTCCGGGCCGACTATGGCTACACCTTC	CSVGLRADYGYTF
NA	NA	TRBJ1-2	TRBV10-1	TGCGCCAGCAGTGAGTCAGGGGCCGGTGGCTACACCTTC	CASSESGAGGYTF
NA	NA	TRBJ2-1	TRBV21-1	TGTGCCAGCAACCCAGTAGGCAGGATGAGTGAGCAGTTCTTC	CASNPVGRMSEQFF
TRBD1	once	TRBJ2-7	TRBV10-3	TGTGCCATCAGTGAGTCGGTACTGGGACAGGGATCCTACGAGCAGTACTTC	CAISESVLGQGSYEQYF
NA	NA	TRBJ1-5	TRBV6-6	TGTGCCAGCATGCAAGGTGGAAGCAATCAGCCCCAGCATTTT	CASMQGGSNQPQHF
NA	NA	TRBJ1-1	TRBV7-9	TGTGCCAGCAGCTTAGGTACAGGGTACACTGAAGCTTTCTTT	CASSLGTGYTEAFF
NA	NA	TRBJ2-1	TRBV7-9	TGTGCCAGCAGCTTAGCGCTTGAGCAGTTCTTC	CASSLALEQFF
TRBD1	NA	TRBJ1-2	TRBV15	TGTGCCACCAGCAGATCGCTCTCGGACAGGAACTATGGCTACACCTTC	CATSRSLSDRNYGYTF
TRBD1	NA	TRBJ1-4	TRBV6-5	TGTGCCAGCAGGGCGGACAGGGTGAATGAAAAACTGTTTTTT	CASRADRVNEKLFF
TRBD1	once	TRBJ2-3	TRBV5-1	TGCGCCAGCAGCCCCGGGACAGGGATCGGTGGGAGCCTAAGCACAGATACGCAGTATTTT	CASSPGTGIGGSLSTDTQYF
NA	NA	TRBJ2-7	TRBV6-5	TGTGCCAGCAGTTACTCTAGGACAGTCTACGAGCAGTACTTC	CASSYSRTVYEQYF
NA	NA	TRBJ1-5	TRBV6-5	TGTGCCAGCAGTCTGGGGCCCTCCGGGAATCAGCCCCAGCATTTT	CASSLGPSGNQPQHF
NA	NA	TRBJ1-3	TRBV27	TGTGCCAGCAGTTTAGAGAGGGGAGAAGGGGTTCTTAGGGACTCTGGAAACACCATATATTTT	CASSLERGEGVLRDSGNTIYF
NA	NA	TRBJ1-6	TRBV13	TGTGCCAGCAGCTTCAGGCAGAGCTCCTATAATTCACCCCTCCACTTT	CASSFRQSSYNSPLHF
NA	NA	TRBJ1-5	TRBV23-1	TGCGCCAGCAGTCAATCGGGCCTCAGGCGGAATAGCAATCAGCCCCAGCATTTT	CASSQSGLRRNSNQPQHF
NA	NA	TRBJ2-1	TRBV12-3/TRBV12-4	TGTGCCAGCAGTTTACTACTCAGCAATGAGCAGTTCTTC	CASSLLLSNEQFF
NA	NA	TRBJ1-5	TRBV19	TGTGCCAGTAGTATACAACGGTTAGGGAATCAGCCCCAGCATTTT	CASSIQRLGNQPQHF
NA	NA	TRBJ2-2	TRBV7-9	TGTGCCAGCGGGCCCGGGGAGCTGTTTTTT	CASGPGELFF
NA	once	TRBJ2-5	TRBV7-9	TGTGCCAGCAGCCCCCAGCTCGGAACCCTTCAAGAGACCCAGTACTTC	CASSPQLGTLQETQYF
NA	NA	TRBJ1-1	TRBV4-1	TGCGCCAGCAGCCAAGAGCCCGCCTGGAACACTGAAGCTTTCTTT	CASSQEPAWNTEAFF
TRBD2	once	TRBJ2-2	TRBV7-3	TGTGCCAGCAGCGAAAGACTAGCGGGAGGGGAGCTGTTTTTT	CASSERLAGGELFF
TRBD1	NA	TRBJ2-1	TRBV12-3/TRBV12-4	TGTGCCAGCAGTTTAGGGGGACAGGGAAGGATCTTC	CASSLGGQGRIF
TRBD1	NA	TRBJ2-7	TRBV18	TGTGCCAGCTCACCCCCGGGACAGGGATCCTCCTACGAGCAGTACTTC	CASSPPGQGSSYEQYF
NA	NA	TRBJ1-2	TRBV2	TGTGCCAGCAGTGAAATTAGGGAGGGAGATGGCTACACCTTC	CASSEIREGDGYTF
TRBD1	NA	TRBJ1-4	TRBV19	TGTGCCAGTAGTAGAGGGGACAGGTTTAATGAAAAACTGTTTTTT	CASSRGDRFNEKLFF
NA	NA	TRBJ1-5	TRBV11-2	TGTGCCAGCAGCTTAGGTTCTCCAGTTTTGGGGACCAGCAATCAGCCCCAGCATTTT	CASSLGSPVLGTSNQPQHF
TRBD2	NA	TRBJ2-3	TRBV29-1	TGCAGCGCCGACAGCGGGGTGACAGATACGCAGTATTTT	CSADSGVTDTQYF
TRBD1	once	TRBJ2-7	TRBV12-3/TRBV12-4	TGTGCCAGCAGTGAGGGACAGGGGAGATGGCAGTACTTC	CASSEGQGRWQYF
NA	NA	TRBJ2-3	TRBV29-1	TGCAGCGTCGTCCCCTTTTTGACACTTAACACAGATACGCAGTATTTT	CSVVPFLTLNTDTQYF
TRBD1	NA	TRBJ2-1	TRBV3-1/TRBV3-2	TGTGCCAGCAGCCTTTACCGGGACAGGGGTTATGAGCAGTTCTTC	CASSLYRDRGYEQFF